The source of this T cell receptor (beta chain) is a study of shared clonotypes between healthy human individuals. On the study more broadly: The cohort had two women and a few men, ages 18 to 49.

CD45RO-negative, CCR7-positively selected cells formed the naive CD8 fraction, excluding terminally differentiated effector memory CD45RA+ cells. The CDR3 loop spans 17 amino acids. TCRdb's table, derived via immunoSEQ multiplex PCR, lists solely in-frame clones and lacks some. The table lists about 680,000 clones, about 91% of them singletons, with approximately 22% in the top ten. Notes on this clone: Its antigen is still unknown.

Study-level points and caveats: Roughly 5% of naive CD4 clonotypes were common to a few donors. Generation of non-shared clonotypes was less probable than generation of clonotypes shared by all four donors.

The sample consisted of naive CD8+ T cells sorted from blood. The chain employs TRBV21-1 and TRBJ1-2. TRBV21-1 is a pseudogene locus. The TCR sequence derives from a young man in good health. The CDR3 spells CASSKRMSQAGGYGYTF. Written as DNA, the CDR3 is TGTGCCAGCAGCAAACGGATGAGTCAGGCAGGAGGGTATGGCTACACCTTC.